This T cell receptor (beta chain) was identified in a study of blood T cells in healthy people across ages. It was with a sample-barcoded 5' primer and a J-beta primer mix that a second PCR of about 6 to 12 cycles was run. Every sample gave at least 2.5 million paired-end reads containing CDR3. TCRdb processed the 5' RACE reads anew with MiXCR; each CDR3 protein has one entry. The sample has about 640,000 distinct CDR3 sequences; about 54% are singletons. The ends lost 0 bases at V and 8 bases at J; junction bases unmatched: 11. The CDR3 has 17 amino acids. Germline CDR1 is MGHRA and CDR2 is YSYEKL. This TCR came from a man in his fifties or sixties in good health. V gene TRBV4-1 combines with J gene TRBJ2-3; TRBD1 agrees at 10 bases. What was sequenced was blood. The CDR3 sequence: CASSQETGGTQRGTQYF. Here the CDR3 DNA reads TGCGCCAGCAGCCAAGAGACAGGGGGCACTCAGCGGGGTACGCAGTATTTT.